A selection of T cell receptor beta chains follows, all from one sample in a study of blood T cell repertoires in COVID-19. Libraries were prepared by immunoSEQ multiplex PCR; TCRdb keeps only in-frame clonotypes and omits some of them. The table shows 100,000 to 150,000 clones, with 65% to 85% occurring only once. Sequencing used peripheral blood. The origin of the receptors is a woman older than 75 with acute or convalescent COVID-19. The CDR3 runs from the conserved cysteine through the conserved F or W. The order of the fields is V gene, CDR3 protein.

TRBV11-2 CASIADIGGHTF
TRBV19 CASSNSGENNYGYTF
TRBV6-5 CASSSRGGRNYGYTF
TRBV6-6 CASSRLRLRGRGQPQHF
TRBV29-1 CSAQGDRNSPLHF
TRBV7-8 CASSSRQGFQPQHF
TRBV4-1 CASSQVRGGTEAFF
TRBV3-1/TRBV3-2 CASSQDLAANYGYTF
TRBV7-8 CASSFRGGGSVKSTEAFF
TRBV6-5 CASSYSVGGNRNTIYF
TRBV6-5 CASTWDRGLEKLFF
TRBV6-6 CASMDRRSSYEQYF
TRBV7-2 CASSLGTLAGFTGELFF
TRBV19 CASSIRDNNQPQHF
TRBV29-1 CSVGQGAQPQHF
TRBV10-3 CAISEGLAGNYEQFF
TRBV5-1 CASSLRGAPYNEQFF
TRBV5-8 CASSGGQGAGTQYF
TRBV5-1 CASSLELAGEETQYF
TRBV7-2 CASSRDRALTSYEQYF
TRBV11-2 CASSPGTGDLYEQYF
TRBV5-8 CASSLLGRGEQYF
TRBV7-2 CASSLGTGVRNEQYF
TRBV7-2 CASSYRGPNEKLFF
TRBV4-1 CASSQERDRAGELFF
TRBV7-2 CASSLSGYEQYF
TRBV19 CASSMGGYEQYF
TRBV7-9 CASSLVPGSNEKLFF
TRBV14 CASSQIPGQGSYEQYF
TRBV7-2 CASSLVQGGYTF
TRBV25-1 CASSEIGTGSGYTF
TRBV7-2 CASSSIEGTSGKDTQYF
TRBV19 CASSITTGSSYNEQFF
TRBV18 CASSRDSSVQDSPLHF
TRBV4-3 CASSQDQYADRQEFF
TRBV4-1 CASSRGHTEETQYF
TRBV6-6 CASSYSGQGSKNIQYF
TRBV10-3 CAIRPGLGTNEQFF
TRBV19 CASLGARNQPQHF
TRBV19 CASSAYSGGFYEQYF
TRBV7-2 CASSLGTGSDTQYF
TRBV14 CASSQEEGSGTRHF
TRBV19 CAVTQGEAAPELRREQYF
TRBV19 CASSVDTRSTDTQYF
TRBV18 CASSLQGRGNTEAFF
TRBV19 CASSILPTTNTIYF
TRBV5-1 CASSETGVTEAFF
TRBV5-6 CASSLALAGSYNEQFF
TRBV11-2 CASSLGGGANEKLFF
TRBV18 CASSPELAGPDTQYF
TRBV11-2 CASSLTGGRNEQYF
TRBV5-1 CASSLDGQGAAKNIQYF
TRBV2 CASSVPRGTPGPYGYTF
TRBV7-2 CASSLASPGLGPGRGEQFF
TRBV7-2 CASSFMHGDTQYF
TRBV2 CASSDMRSYGYTF